The rows below give T cell receptor beta chains drawn from one sample of a study of control samples from healthy donors and cancer patients. Sequencing was performed with immunoSEQ multiplex PCR; in TCRdb, only in-frame clones are kept and a portion is missing. The sample carries about 82,000 clones, approximately 87% recorded once. Sequencing used blood. These TCRs come from a man aged 50 to 59 in good health. The CDR3 runs from the conserved cysteine through the conserved F or W. Each record gives: clone size, J gene, D gene, V gene, CDR3 protein, CDR3 DNA. D genes are given only for firm matches. Clone size is not always given. Where it is, it says once, few, many or a class for expanded clones.

clone size: .; J gene: TRBJ1-2; D gene: .; V gene: TRBV10-2; CDR3 protein: CASSANPQGGYTF; CDR3 DNA: TGCGCCAGCAGTGCCAACCCCCAGGGGGGCTACACCTTC
clone size: .; J gene: TRBJ2-7; D gene: .; V gene: TRBV19; CDR3 protein: CASSMGLATYEQYF; CDR3 DNA: TGTGCCAGTAGTATGGGCCTAGCGACCTACGAGCAGTACTTC
clone size: .; J gene: TRBJ1-2; D gene: .; V gene: TRBV12-2; CDR3 protein: CASRPLPGCDYTF; CDR3 DNA: TGTGCAAGTCGCCCCCTACCAGGGTGTGACTACACCTTC
clone size: .; J gene: TRBJ1-3; D gene: .; V gene: TRBV18; CDR3 protein: CASSPNDQGSGNTIYF; CDR3 DNA: TGTGCCAGCTCACCAAATGATCAGGGCTCTGGAAACACCATATATTTT
clone size: .; J gene: TRBJ1-2; D gene: .; V gene: TRBV6-5; CDR3 protein: CASRPRYDIYGYTF; CDR3 DNA: TGTGCCAGCAGACCTCGCTATGACATCTATGGCTACACCTTC
clone size: .; J gene: TRBJ1-1; D gene: .; V gene: TRBV5-1; CDR3 protein: CASTQSMNTEAFF; CDR3 DNA: TGCGCCAGCACACAGTCCATGAACACTGAAGCTTTCTTT
clone size: .; J gene: TRBJ2-3; D gene: TRBD2; V gene: TRBV5-5; CDR3 protein: CASSARTSGRGDTQYF; CDR3 DNA: TGTGCCAGCAGCGCAAGGACTAGCGGGAGAGGAGATACGCAGTATTTT
clone size: .; J gene: TRBJ2-7; D gene: .; V gene: TRBV2; CDR3 protein: CASSEYYEQYF; CDR3 DNA: TGTGCCAGCAGTGAGTACTACGAGCAGTACTTC
clone size: .; J gene: TRBJ1-2; D gene: .; V gene: TRBV6-1; CDR3 protein: CASSEGQFYGYTF; CDR3 DNA: TGTGCCAGCAGTGAAGGGCAGTTCTATGGCTACACCTTC
clone size: .; J gene: TRBJ2-1; D gene: TRBD2; V gene: TRBV19; CDR3 protein: CASSGPGLAGGKRQFF; CDR3 DNA: TGTGCCAGTAGTGGACCGGGACTAGCGGGGGGCAAGCGGCAGTTCTTC
clone size: .; J gene: TRBJ1-5; D gene: .; V gene: TRBV30; CDR3 protein: CAWSRGSYSNQPQHF; CDR3 DNA: TGTGCCTGGAGTAGGGGTTCCTATAGCAATCAGCCCCAGCATTTT
clone size: .; J gene: TRBJ1-3; D gene: .; V gene: TRBV30; CDR3 protein: CAGGTYGNTIYF; CDR3 DNA: TGTGCCGGCGGGACATATGGAAACACCATATATTTT
clone size: .; J gene: TRBJ1-5; D gene: .; V gene: TRBV19; CDR3 protein: CATEGTQPQHF; CDR3 DNA: TGTGCCACCGAAGGGACTCAGCCCCAGCATTTT
clone size: .; J gene: TRBJ1-2; D gene: .; V gene: TRBV2; CDR3 protein: CASSGAGFYTF; CDR3 DNA: TGTGCCAGCAGTGGTGCCGGCTTCTACACCTTC
clone size: .; J gene: TRBJ1-2; D gene: .; V gene: TRBV7-2; CDR3 protein: CASSATGGEYGYTF; CDR3 DNA: TGTGCCAGCAGCGCTACGGGGGGCGAGTATGGCTACACCTTC
clone size: few; J gene: TRBJ1-2; D gene: .; V gene: TRBV24-1; CDR3 protein: CATSGGDTFNYGYTF; CDR3 DNA: TGTGCCACCAGTGGTGGGGACACCTTTAACTATGGCTACACCTTC
clone size: .; J gene: TRBJ2-3; D gene: .; V gene: TRBV4-3; CDR3 protein: CASSQDGGSDTQYF; CDR3 DNA: TGCGCCAGCAGCCAAGATGGAGGGTCAGATACGCAGTATTTT
clone size: .; J gene: TRBJ1-5; D gene: .; V gene: TRBV28; CDR3 protein: CASSPFDRINQPQHF; CDR3 DNA: TGTGCCAGCAGTCCCTTCGACAGGATCAATCAGCCCCAGCATTTT
clone size: .; J gene: TRBJ1-1; D gene: .; V gene: TRBV29-1; CDR3 protein: CSVEGGSHTEAFF; CDR3 DNA: TGCAGCGTTGAAGGAGGGAGTCACACTGAAGCTTTCTTT
clone size: .; J gene: TRBJ2-5; D gene: .; V gene: TRBV14; CDR3 protein: CASSQGHGGYQETQYF; CDR3 DNA: TGTGCCAGCAGCCAAGGACACGGGGGTTACCAAGAGACCCAGTACTTC
clone size: .; J gene: TRBJ2-2; D gene: TRBD1; V gene: TRBV18; CDR3 protein: CASSPTRTGNTGELFF; CDR3 DNA: TGTGCCAGCTCACCAACAAGGACAGGGAACACCGGGGAGCTGTTTTTT
clone size: .; J gene: TRBJ1-2; D gene: .; V gene: TRBV10-3; CDR3 protein: CATQGGTYGYTF; CDR3 DNA: TGTGCCACCCAAGGTGGAACGTATGGCTACACCTTC
clone size: once; J gene: TRBJ1-2; D gene: TRBD1; V gene: TRBV7-2; CDR3 protein: CASSEGTGNSGYTF; CDR3 DNA: TGTGCCAGCAGCGAGGGGACAGGGAACTCCGGCTACACCTTC
clone size: .; J gene: TRBJ1-1; D gene: TRBD1; V gene: TRBV4-3; CDR3 protein: CASSQSRQGADEAFF; CDR3 DNA: TGCGCCAGCAGCCAATCGCGACAGGGGGCTGATGAAGCTTTCTTT
clone size: .; J gene: TRBJ1-1; D gene: TRBD1; V gene: TRBV5-1; CDR3 protein: CASSFLLDRGEAFF; CDR3 DNA: TGCGCCAGCAGCTTTCTTCTAGACAGGGGGGAAGCTTTCTTT
clone size: .; J gene: TRBJ2-1; D gene: .; V gene: TRBV30; CDR3 protein: CAWKGWSGYNEQFF; CDR3 DNA: TGTGCCTGGAAAGGTTGGTCAGGCTACAATGAGCAGTTCTTC
clone size: .; J gene: TRBJ1-5; D gene: TRBD1; V gene: TRBV19; CDR3 protein: CASSIDRQGATYSNQPQHF; CDR3 DNA: TGTGCCAGTAGTATAGATAGACAGGGGGCCACATATAGCAATCAGCCCCAGCATTTT
clone size: .; J gene: TRBJ2-7; D gene: .; V gene: TRBV2; CDR3 protein: CASMETYEQYF; CDR3 DNA: TGTGCCAGCATGGAAACCTACGAGCAGTACTTC
clone size: .; J gene: TRBJ2-5; D gene: TRBD1; V gene: TRBV9; CDR3 protein: CASSGQGAEETQYF; CDR3 DNA: TGTGCCAGCAGCGGACAGGGGGCGGAGGAGACCCAGTACTTC